Sequencing of this T cell receptor (beta chain) was carried out in a study of blood T cell repertoires in COVID-19. Study-level background: PBMCs, B-cell-depleted T cells, or T cells provided the cDNA or gDNA that made up the material.

Germline CDR1 is SGHNT and CDR2 is YYREEE (reference sequence). CDR3 size: 14 residues. The V segment lost 1 base and the J segment 12 bases; nucleotides outside the gene matches: 6. The protocol was immunoSEQ multiplex PCR, while the TCRdb copy is restricted to in-frame clones and leaves out a portion. The profile covers around 140,000 clones, with less than 90% appearing a single time and approximately 2.5% taken by the ten largest. Recruited during active infection, patients (from Seattle) were subsequently followed longitudinally. The chain combines TRBV5-4 with TRBJ2-1; 11 bases align to TRBD2. Sequenced material: peripheral blood. This clonotype was sampled from a human donor with COVID-19, enrolled during active disease. The donor label of this sample is uncertain. The CDR3 sequence: CASSLWLAGGRQFF. The CDR3 nucleotides are TGTGCCAGCAGCTTGTGGCTAGCGGGGGGACGGCAGTTCTTC.